Listed below are T cell receptor beta chains from one sample, sequenced in a study of T cell responses to AZD1222 COVID-19 vaccine. Only in-frame clones appear in the TCRdb table, and some are missing; sequencing was by immunoSEQ multiplex PCR. The sample lists some 95,000 clones, approximately 91% occurring once. Sequencing used peripheral blood, obtained on day 0 of AZD1222 vaccination. The source of these receptors is an adult in good health. Each CDR3 is given without its conserved first and last residue. The D gene is left open where the match is weak.

D gene: .; V gene: TRBV5-4; CDR3 protein: ASSRAGVLVGAEAF
D gene: .; V gene: TRBV2; CDR3 protein: ASSNQGSYGYT
D gene: .; V gene: TRBV6-5; CDR3 protein: ASSPGEHNEQF
D gene: .; V gene: TRBV10-2; CDR3 protein: ASSDPPGELF
D gene: .; V gene: TRBV5-4; CDR3 protein: ASSLAESSPLH
D gene: .; V gene: TRBV4-1; CDR3 protein: ASSQEKDIDTQY
D gene: .; V gene: TRBV7-7; CDR3 protein: ASSLKGSVWFYNSPLH
D gene: TRBD1; V gene: TRBV12-5; CDR3 protein: ASGPHSQGVGQPQH
D gene: .; V gene: TRBV27; CDR3 protein: ASSGGWAQY
D gene: TRBD1; V gene: TRBV3-1/TRBV3-2; CDR3 protein: ASSYHGQGVSYEQY
D gene: .; V gene: TRBV21-1; CDR3 protein: ASSKVRTENEKLF
D gene: TRBD2; V gene: TRBV15; CDR3 protein: ATSSPGGAADTQY
D gene: .; V gene: TRBV19; CDR3 protein: ASSTIGAGPNTEAF
D gene: TRBD2; V gene: TRBV2; CDR3 protein: ASSGGSGAWGTQY
D gene: TRBD2; V gene: TRBV3-1/TRBV3-2; CDR3 protein: ASSPPPGLVTYEQY
D gene: TRBD2; V gene: TRBV4-3; CDR3 protein: ASSQDWRGGLSEQY
D gene: .; V gene: TRBV7-9; CDR3 protein: ASSFTGSGANVLT
D gene: TRBD1; V gene: TRBV18; CDR3 protein: ASQDDRGGNAF
D gene: .; V gene: TRBV6-6; CDR3 protein: ASSPPGGGGTSEAF
D gene: .; V gene: TRBV5-1; CDR3 protein: ASSTGDYYTDTQY
D gene: .; V gene: TRBV19; CDR3 protein: ASSRWQAEKLF
D gene: .; V gene: TRBV3-1/TRBV3-2; CDR3 protein: ASSQWADNEQF
D gene: .; V gene: TRBV2; CDR3 protein: ASRGLRGGNTIY
D gene: TRBD2; V gene: TRBV3-1/TRBV3-2; CDR3 protein: ASSQDIAGGTDTQY
D gene: .; V gene: TRBV10-2; CDR3 protein: ASSESFRQNTGELF
D gene: .; V gene: TRBV30; CDR3 protein: AWSVPTGSGKTEAF
D gene: .; V gene: TRBV19; CDR3 protein: ASSGGAVQETQY
D gene: .; V gene: TRBV6-5; CDR3 protein: ASGRRGHTEAF
D gene: TRBD1; V gene: TRBV2; CDR3 protein: ASWYDRESSEAF
D gene: .; V gene: TRBV19; CDR3 protein: ASAPQAAINSPLH
D gene: .; V gene: TRBV5-8; CDR3 protein: ASSLEGGGYT
D gene: .; V gene: TRBV6-5; CDR3 protein: ASRKEGKSGNTIY
D gene: .; V gene: TRBV19; CDR3 protein: ASSIGQTEQY
D gene: .; V gene: TRBV3-1/TRBV3-2; CDR3 protein: ASGTTGTYGYT
D gene: .; V gene: TRBV2; CDR3 protein: ASKIGRTNQPQH
D gene: TRBD2; V gene: TRBV7-2; CDR3 protein: ASSLLAGVINEQF
D gene: .; V gene: TRBV5-1; CDR3 protein: ASSSLGGSTDTQY
D gene: .; V gene: TRBV6-5; CDR3 protein: AGGSGPVYGYT
D gene: .; V gene: TRBV5-1; CDR3 protein: ASSWVGASTGELF
D gene: .; V gene: TRBV27; CDR3 protein: ASSPMGAGELF
D gene: .; V gene: TRBV5-1; CDR3 protein: ASSLERASSYEQY
D gene: .; V gene: TRBV18; CDR3 protein: ASSRGQTEPLH
D gene: .; V gene: TRBV4-1; CDR3 protein: ASSQVIQVGQEQY
D gene: .; V gene: TRBV9; CDR3 protein: ASSAPGDTGELF
D gene: .; V gene: TRBV9; CDR3 protein: ASSVVGDNPARYGYT
D gene: TRBD2; V gene: TRBV2; CDR3 protein: ASRSGGSYNEQF
D gene: .; V gene: TRBV2; CDR3 protein: ASSPDSNYGYT
D gene: .; V gene: TRBV4-1; CDR3 protein: ASSQAGVNQPQH
D gene: .; V gene: TRBV19; CDR3 protein: ASRDSNQPQH
D gene: .; V gene: TRBV28; CDR3 protein: ASSLAGRGYT
D gene: .; V gene: TRBV4-1; CDR3 protein: ASSPATVGEQY
D gene: TRBD2; V gene: TRBV2; CDR3 protein: ASSPGLAGTSTDTQY
D gene: TRBD1; V gene: TRBV30; CDR3 protein: AWSETGVDGEAF
D gene: TRBD1; V gene: TRBV4-1; CDR3 protein: ASSLSRQGNYGYT
D gene: TRBD1; V gene: TRBV4-3; CDR3 protein: ASSQDNRGDTQY
D gene: TRBD1; V gene: TRBV12-3/TRBV12-4; CDR3 protein: ASSSGTGKRKY
D gene: .; V gene: TRBV28; CDR3 protein: ASSSTGTGNTIY
D gene: .; V gene: TRBV4-2; CDR3 protein: ASSQGPLGYGYT
D gene: TRBD2; V gene: TRBV20-1; CDR3 protein: SASVAGDRYEQY